This T cell receptor (beta chain) emerged from a study of blood T cells in healthy people across ages. The study, taken as a whole, reports: Roughly linear declines in TCR beta diversity per million T cells occurred with age.

Primers used in a second PCR of roughly 7 to 11 cycles were a sample-barcoded 5' primer and a J-beta primer mix. All samples yielded 2.5 million or more CDR3-containing paired-end reads. One entry per CDR3 protein results from TCRdb running MiXCR on the 5' RACE reads. Among over a million distinct CDR3 sequences, 42% were seen once, and the ten largest hold under 8%. A note on this clonotype: As yet, its antigen is unknown.

Trimming stripped 7 bases from V and 8 bases from J, with 17 bases between. The CDR3 is 14 residues long. The germline CDR1 and CDR2 sequences are MDHEN and SYDVKM. The origin of this receptor is a woman between 18 and 29 years old in good health. Sequenced: blood. The rearrangement joins TRBV28 to TRBJ1-4; D possibly corresponds to TRBD1 (6 bases). The CDR3 sequence is CASTAQLGGEKLFF. In nucleotides, the CDR3 is TGTGCCAGCACCGCTCAGTTAGGGGGGGAAAAACTGTTTTTT.